Listed below are T cell receptor beta chains from one sample, sequenced in a study of OX40 agonist ivuxolimab in advanced cancers. The assay was immunoSEQ multiplex PCR, and TCRdb's table has in-frame clones only and misses some. Counted here are 60,000 to 75,000 clones, around 87% occurring once; the ten biggest clones make up around 5%. The specimen comprised CD4+ or CD8+ T cells sorted from blood, sampled in a trial of the OX40 agonist ivuxolimab. The receptors here all came from an adult with an advanced solid tumor such as melanoma, head and neck, liver or kidney cancer. CDR3s include the opening cysteine and the closing phenylalanine or tryptophan. D genes are given only for firm matches. Size is omitted from some rows. Given values are once, few, many or a class for expanded clones.

TRBV7-6	.	TRBJ2-1	.	CASSSSGGPYNEQFF	TGTGCCAGCAGCTCTTCAGGAGGGCCCTACAATGAGCAGTTCTTC
TRBV7-9	.	TRBJ1-1	.	CATDGGMNTEAFF	TGTGCCACGGACGGAGGGATGAACACTGAAGCTTTCTTT
TRBV19	TRBD1	TRBJ2-7	.	CASKGTVAYEQYF	TGTGCCAGTAAAGGGACAGTCGCCTACGAGCAGTACTTC
TRBV7-8	TRBD1	TRBJ2-1	.	CASSQGTGVWGEQFF	TGTGCCAGCAGCCAAGGGACAGGGGTATGGGGTGAGCAGTTCTTC
TRBV11-2	.	TRBJ1-6	.	CASSLGRNNSPLHF	TGTGCCAGCAGCTTAGGCAGAAATAATTCACCCCTCCACTTT
TRBV6-1	.	TRBJ2-7	once	CASNGPLGEQYF	TGTGCCAGCAACGGTCCGTTGGGCGAGCAGTACTTC
TRBV7-2	TRBD2	TRBJ2-2	.	CASSPWSKTAGVNTGELFF	TGTGCCAGCAGCCCCTGGAGCAAAACGGCGGGGGTGAACACCGGGGAGCTGTTTTTT
TRBV5-1	.	TRBJ2-7	.	CASSLGQGSDEQYF	TGCGCCAGCAGCTTGGGTCAGGGTAGCGACGAGCAGTACTTC
TRBV2	TRBD1	TRBJ1-6	.	CASTTPGQGDSPLHF	TGTGCCAGCACCACGCCGGGACAGGGGGATTCACCCCTCCACTTT
TRBV4-2	.	TRBJ2-7	once	CASSSDRSNYEQYF	TGTGCCAGCAGCTCGGACAGAAGTAACTACGAGCAGTACTTC
TRBV7-9	.	TRBJ2-1	.	CASTAPTGYNEQFF	TGTGCCAGCACCGCCCCGACAGGCTACAATGAGCAGTTCTTC
TRBV7-9	.	TRBJ2-5	.	CASSNPQRFEETQYF	TGTGCCAGCAGCAATCCTCAGCGCTTTGAAGAGACCCAGTACTTC
TRBV12-5	.	TRBJ2-3	.	CASGSGGDTDTQYF	TGTGCTAGTGGCTCCGGCGGGGACACAGATACGCAGTATTTT
TRBV6-5	.	TRBJ1-6	.	CASKQGVSGSPLHF	TGTGCCAGCAAACAGGGCGTGAGTGGTTCACCCCTCCACTTT